The rows below give T cell receptor beta chains drawn from one sample of a study of CD8+ T cells in alopecia areata. Only in-frame clones appear in the TCRdb table, and some are missing; sequencing was by immunoSEQ multiplex PCR. The sample contains a few hundred thousand clones, roughly 60% of which appear only once. Sample: CD4+ T cells sorted from blood, taken around week 53, from a patient treated with tofacitinib. Source of these receptors: a human donor with alopecia areata. CDR3s include the opening cysteine and the closing phenylalanine or tryptophan. The D gene is left open where the match is weak. Where a row states a size, it is once, few, many or the class of an expanded clone; other rows omit it.

size	V	D	J	DNA	CDR3
.	TRBV5-1	.	TRBJ1-4	TGCGCCAGCAGATGGGGGGCGGTAGAGGAAAAACTGTTTTTT	CASRWGAVEEKLFF
.	TRBV7-2	TRBD2	TRBJ2-1	TGTGCCAGCAGCCTAAGCGGGGGGGAAGGTAATGAGCAGTTCTTC	CASSLSGGEGNEQFF
.	TRBV30	.	TRBJ2-6	TGTGCCTGGAGCAGACTGGTAACCCCCTGGGGCCTCTCTGGGGCCAACGTCCTGACTTTC	CAWSRLVTPWGLSGANVLTF
few	TRBV7-8	TRBD1	TRBJ1-2	TGTGCCAGCAGCTTAGGACAGGGCTTCTATGGCTACACCTTC	CASSLGQGFYGYTF
.	TRBV5-1	TRBD1	TRBJ2-2	TGCGCCAGCAGACCAACAGGGGCGGGCACCGGGGAGCTGTTTTTT	CASRPTGAGTGELFF
once	TRBV4-1	.	TRBJ1-5	TGCGCCAGCAGCCAGATCCCGGAAAGCAATCAGCCCCAGCATTTT	CASSQIPESNQPQHF
.	TRBV7-9	.	TRBJ2-6	TGTGCCAGCAGCTTGGCGATCTCTGGGGCCAACGTCCTGACTTTC	CASSLAISGANVLTF
once	TRBV9	.	TRBJ2-3	TGTGCCAGCAGCGTAGCTGGGGACGGCACAGATACGCAGTATTTT	CASSVAGDGTDTQYF
.	TRBV19	.	TRBJ1-5	TGTGCCAGTACTCGGGACGGATATAGCAATCAGCCCCAGCATTTT	CASTRDGYSNQPQHF
.	TRBV4-3	TRBD1	TRBJ2-1	TGCGCCAGCAGGAAAGCAGGGGGCAATGAGCAGTTCTTC	CASRKAGGNEQFF
few	TRBV7-9	.	TRBJ1-4	TGTGCCAGCAGCTCTTACAGCGTTGAAAAACTGTTTTTT	CASSSYSVEKLFF
few	TRBV14	.	TRBJ2-5	TGTGCCAGCAGCCAAGGCCCCCTCGAGGAGACCCAGTACTTC	CASSQGPLEETQYF
.	TRBV30	.	TRBJ2-5	TGTGCCTGGAGCCCCCTGGACGGGGAGACCCAGTACTTC	CAWSPLDGETQYF
.	TRBV5-1	.	TRBJ2-5	TGCGCCAGCAGCTTCCGGACAGCGGAGACCCAGTACTTC	CASSFRTAETQYF
.	TRBV9	.	TRBJ2-5	TGTGCCAGCAGCGTAGGGGGGCTCCAAGAGACCCAGTACTTC	CASSVGGLQETQYF
.	TRBV25-1	TRBD1	TRBJ1-2	TGTGCCAGCAGTGCCCTACAGGGGGCGGGTGGCTACACCTTC	CASSALQGAGGYTF
.	TRBV4-1	.	TRBJ2-5	TGCGCCAGCAGCCCTCCTGGAACAGAGACCCAGTACTTC	CASSPPGTETQYF
.	TRBV10-3	TRBD1	TRBJ2-1	TGTGCCATTTCGGACAGGGCCCCCTACAATGAGCAGTTCTTC	CAISDRAPYNEQFF
.	TRBV7-7	.	TRBJ2-5	TGTGCTAGCAGCTTTACCGGGACACCTGAAGAGACCCAGTACTTC	CASSFTGTPEETQYF
.	TRBV7-3	TRBD2	TRBJ2-7	TGTGCCAGCAGCTTAAATCAGGTAGCGGGGAATTACGAGCAGTACTTC	CASSLNQVAGNYEQYF
.	TRBV4-2	TRBD2	TRBJ2-3	TGTGCCAGCAGCCAACCGGGGGGGCCAACAGATACGCAGTATTTT	CASSQPGGPTDTQYF
.	TRBV29-1	.	TRBJ2-2	TGCAGCGTTGAAACGGGCGGGGAGCTGTTTTTT	CSVETGGELFF
.	TRBV7-9	.	TRBJ1-2	TGTGCCAGCAGCTTAGTAACGGAGAGGGATGGCTACACCTTC	CASSLVTERDGYTF
few	TRBV5-1	.	TRBJ1-6	TGCGCCAGCAGCTTGTTTGGCGGGGAGCCCCTCCACTTT	CASSLFGGEPLHF
.	TRBV9	.	TRBJ1-3	TGTGCCAGCAGCGTAGGCGGCTTTGGAAACACCATATATTTT	CASSVGGFGNTIYF
few	TRBV29-1	.	TRBJ2-7	TGCAGCGTTGAGAGGGGCTACGAGCAGTACTTC	CSVERGYEQYF
.	TRBV30	TRBD1	TRBJ2-3	TGTGCCTGGAGTATAGGACAGGGGGCTTCAGATACGCAGTATTTT	CAWSIGQGASDTQYF
.	TRBV4-1	.	TRBJ2-1	TGCGCCAGCAGCCGGGACGATGGGCTTCTTGCAATCACGCCCAATGAGCAGTTCTTC	CASSRDDGLLAITPNEQFF
.	TRBV5-1	.	TRBJ1-1	TGCGCCAGCAGCTCCCAGGGCACTGAAGCTTTCTTT	CASSSQGTEAFF
.	TRBV5-1	.	TRBJ2-7	TGCGCCAGCAGCTTGGGGCTCTACGAGCAGTACTTC	CASSLGLYEQYF
.	TRBV6-5	.	TRBJ2-7	TGTGCCAGCAGTTACTCCAGGAGCTCCTACGAGCAGTACTTC	CASSYSRSSYEQYF
.	TRBV15	TRBD1	TRBJ2-2	TGTGCCACCAGCAGAGATTGGACAGGGACCACCGGGGAGCTGTTTTTT	CATSRDWTGTTGELFF
.	TRBV7-2	.	TRBJ2-5	TGTGCCAGCAGCTCCGGGACTTATCAAGAGACCCAGTACTTC	CASSSGTYQETQYF
.	TRBV15	.	TRBJ1-1	TGTGCCACCAGCAGAGCCGCGACAGGCTCGAACACTGAAGCTTTCTTT	CATSRAATGSNTEAFF
few	TRBV4-3	.	TRBJ1-2	TGCGCCAGCAGCCAAGATGTAGGGTTTGGCTACACCTTC	CASSQDVGFGYTF
.	TRBV7-9	TRBD2	TRBJ2-3	TGTGCCAGCAGCGGAGGGACTAGCGGGGGCCAGGTCTTAGATACGCAGTATTTT	CASSGGTSGGQVLDTQYF
.	TRBV7-3	.	TRBJ1-1	TGTGCCAGCAGCTTTTCGGGGAACACTGAAGCTTTCTTT	CASSFSGNTEAFF
.	TRBV29-1	.	TRBJ2-5	TGCAGCGTTGCTTTCCTCCAAGAGACCCAGTACTTC	CSVAFLQETQYF
.	TRBV2	.	TRBJ2-6	TGTGCCAGCAGTGACGTAGGGCCTGGGGCCAACGTCCTGACTTTC	CASSDVGPGANVLTF
.	TRBV4-1	.	TRBJ2-3	TGCGCCAGCAGCCAAGAAAGTTCCGGGATTCTCACAGATACGCAGTATTTT	CASSQESSGILTDTQYF
.	TRBV6-5	TRBD1	TRBJ1-6	TGTGCCAGCAGTTACTCAGGGACAGGGGATTCACCCCTCCACTTT	CASSYSGTGDSPLHF
.	TRBV11-2	.	TRBJ1-1	TGTGCCAGCAGCTTAGGTCAGGGCTCGGCCGAGGCTTTCTTT	CASSLGQGSAEAFF
many	TRBV9	.	TRBJ2-5	TGTGCCAGCAGGGGCCTCGAGGGGACCCAGTACTTC	CASRGLEGTQYF
once	TRBV9	.	TRBJ2-5	TGTGCCAGCAGCGTCTTCGGGGGAGAGACCCAGTACTTC	CASSVFGGETQYF
few	TRBV29-1	.	TRBJ2-1	TGCAGCGTTGATGGGGCCAGGACCAGACGCTCCTACAATGAGCAGTTCTTC	CSVDGARTRRSYNEQFF
.	TRBV30	.	TRBJ2-7	TGTGCCTGGAGTTACCCACAGGGTTACGAGCAGTACTTC	CAWSYPQGYEQYF
.	TRBV5-6	.	TRBJ1-2	TGTGCCAGCAGCTGGGAGGGCGGCTACACCTTC	CASSWEGGYTF
.	TRBV5-6	.	TRBJ1-5	TGTGCCAGCAGCTCCGGTGGAGGTGTAGGACAGCCCCAGCATTTT	CASSSGGGVGQPQHF
many	TRBV5-6	.	TRBJ1-5	TGTGCCAGCAGCTTGCGTAGCAATCAGCCCCAGCATTTT	CASSLRSNQPQHF
.	TRBV7-9	.	TRBJ1-2	TGTGCCAGCACCCAACGGGACTATGGCTACACCTTC	CASTQRDYGYTF
few	TRBV29-1	.	TRBJ1-2	TGCAGCGTTGAAGGGAACGTGACACCCTATGGCTACACCTTC	CSVEGNVTPYGYTF
.	TRBV5-1	.	TRBJ2-3	TGCGCCAGCAGCCGGGACCATGGCACAGATACGCAGTATTTT	CASSRDHGTDTQYF
.	TRBV2	.	TRBJ1-1	TGTGCCAGCAGTGACAGGTCAACCAGGAACACTGAAGCTTTCTTT	CASSDRSTRNTEAFF
few	TRBV19	.	TRBJ1-2	TGTGCCAGTAGTATACAGGTCGCTAACTATGGCTACACCTTC	CASSIQVANYGYTF